A selection of T cell receptor beta chains follows, all from one sample in a study of blood T cell repertoires in COVID-19. The data were produced by immunoSEQ multiplex PCR, yet TCRdb's version contains in-frame clones alone and is incomplete. This table holds hundreds of thousands of clones, approximately 90% found once. Input material: peripheral blood. The receptor set was obtained from a man aged 35 to 55 with acute or convalescent COVID-19. CDR3s include the opening cysteine and the closing phenylalanine or tryptophan. D genes are given only for firm matches. Size values are once, few and many counts, or a class for expanded clones, and some rows have none.

d_gene	j_gene	v_gene	abundance	CDR3aa	CDR3nt
.	TRBJ2-3	TRBV5-8	once	CASNSNRRGGGTTDTQYF	TGTGCCAGCAACTCGAATAGAAGGGGAGGCGGGACCACAGATACGCAGTATTTT
.	TRBJ2-7	TRBV2	few	CASSEALGGGNYEQYF	TGTGCCAGCAGTGAAGCTTTAGGAGGGGGCAACTACGAGCAGTACTTC
TRBD1	TRBJ2-7	TRBV10-3	.	CAISEGQDFYEQYF	TGTGCCATCAGTGAGGGACAGGATTTTTACGAGCAGTACTTC
TRBD1	TRBJ2-7	TRBV19	few	CASSIKQGDEQYF	TGTGCCAGTAGTATTAAACAGGGGGACGAGCAGTACTTC
.	TRBJ1-2	TRBV19	.	CASSSLQGNYGYTF	TGTGCCAGTAGTTCCCTCCAGGGAAACTATGGCTACACCTTC
TRBD1	TRBJ1-2	TRBV6-5	.	CASSSGQGSHGYTF	TGTGCCAGCAGTTCCGGACAGGGAAGTCATGGCTACACCTTC
TRBD2	TRBJ2-7	TRBV5-4	few	CASSTGLAETYEQYF	TGTGCCAGCAGCACTGGACTAGCGGAAACCTACGAGCAGTACTTC
.	TRBJ1-2	TRBV2	.	CASSGGGNYGYTF	TGTGCCAGCAGTGGGGGCGGAAACTATGGCTACACCTTC
TRBD2	TRBJ2-3	TRBV25-1	.	CASSEYGLATVDTQYF	TGTGCCAGCAGTGAATACGGACTAGCCACGGTTGATACGCAGTATTTT
.	TRBJ2-6	TRBV6-5	.	CASTPGGTGANVLTF	TGTGCCAGCACCCCCGGAGGGACCGGGGCCAACGTCCTGACTTTC
.	TRBJ1-1	TRBV5-1	.	CASSPFTLQGEAFF	TGCGCCAGCAGCCCATTCACCTTACAGGGTGAAGCTTTCTTT
TRBD2	TRBJ2-7	TRBV27	.	CASSARLAGHYEQYF	TGTGCCAGCAGTGCAAGACTAGCGGGCCACTACGAGCAGTACTTC
TRBD2	TRBJ2-7	TRBV10-2	.	CASRSGLAGLGTYEQYF	TGCGCCAGCAGGAGCGGACTAGCGGGGCTCGGTACCTACGAGCAGTACTTC
.	TRBJ1-1	TRBV19	.	CASSLPRTGNAEAFF	TGTGCCAGTAGTCTCCCCCGGACGGGGAACGCTGAAGCTTTCTTT
TRBD1	TRBJ1-4	TRBV2	.	CASSYDRVEKLFF	TGTGCCAGCAGTTATGACAGGGTTGAAAAACTGTTTTTT
.	TRBJ1-1	TRBV9	.	CASSGSTGKGTEAFF	TGTGCCAGCAGCGGGTCCACGGGGAAGGGAACTGAAGCTTTCTTT
TRBD1	TRBJ2-4	TRBV15	.	CATDPGTGRAKNIQYF	TGTGCCACCGACCCGGGGACAGGGAGAGCCAAAAACATTCAGTACTTC
TRBD1	TRBJ1-5	TRBV20-1	.	CSASGTGGQPQHF	TGCAGTGCTAGTGGGACAGGGGGCCAGCCCCAGCATTTT
TRBD1	TRBJ2-7	TRBV5-1	.	CASSLGTGAYEQYF	TGCGCCAGCAGCTTGGGGACAGGGGCCTACGAGCAGTACTTC
.	TRBJ1-1	TRBV4-2	.	CASSQGDILNTEAFF	TGTGCCAGCAGCCAAGGGGACATCTTGAACACTGAAGCTTTCTTT
.	TRBJ1-1	TRBV18	.	CASSPRGSDEAFF	TGTGCCAGCTCACCAAGGGGGTCGGATGAAGCTTTCTTT
TRBD2	TRBJ2-2	TRBV12-5	.	CASGLVTLAGGRSTGELFF	TGTGCTAGTGGTTTGGTAACCCTAGCGGGGGGGCGAAGCACCGGGGAGCTGTTTTTT
TRBD1	TRBJ2-7	TRBV27	.	CASSWGQSYEQYF	TGTGCCAGCAGTTGGGGACAGTCCTACGAGCAGTACTTC
.	TRBJ2-1	TRBV5-4	.	CASSSVRRDEQFF	TGTGCCAGCAGCTCCGTCCGTCGGGATGAGCAGTTCTTC
.	TRBJ1-4	TRBV7-9	.	CASSLGGGSEKLFF	TGTGCCAGCAGCTTAGGTGGGGGCTCTGAAAAACTGTTTTTT
TRBD1	TRBJ1-1	TRBV18	.	CASSTFPGQTNTEAFF	TGTGCCAGCTCAACATTTCCGGGACAGACGAACACTGAAGCTTTCTTT
.	TRBJ1-1	TRBV30	.	CAWSVFGEAFF	TGTGCCTGGAGTGTATTTGGTGAGGCTTTCTTT
.	TRBJ1-4	TRBV5-1	.	CASSSLGVTNEKLFF	TGCGCCAGCAGCTCCCTAGGGGTCACTAATGAAAAACTGTTTTTT
TRBD1	TRBJ2-7	TRBV29-1	.	CSVLTGQDEQYF	TGCAGCGTACTGACAGGGCAAGACGAGCAGTACTTC
.	TRBJ2-7	TRBV6-5	.	CASSRTVAYEQYF	TGTGCCAGTTCCCGGACAGTGGCCTACGAGCAGTACTTC
.	TRBJ2-7	TRBV25-1	.	CASSEFSVKSELQYF	TGTGCCAGCAGTGAATTCTCTGTGAAGAGCGAGTTGCAGTACTTC
TRBD2	TRBJ2-1	TRBV5-1	.	CASSSLAGGDNEQFF	TGCGCCAGCAGCTCCCTAGCGGGGGGCGACAATGAGCAGTTCTTC
TRBD1	TRBJ1-1	TRBV19	.	CASSKTGFHSTEAFF	TGTGCCAGTAGCAAGACAGGGTTTCACAGCACTGAAGCTTTCTTT
.	TRBJ2-3	TRBV15	.	CATSREPGTDTQYF	TGTGCCACCAGCAGAGAACCGGGGACAGATACGCAGTATTTT
.	TRBJ1-1	TRBV10-1	.	CASSESQGSSTEAFF	TGCGCCAGCAGTGAGTCGCAGGGATCTTCGACTGAAGCTTTCTTT
TRBD1	TRBJ1-2	TRBV7-2	.	CASSKQQGQDGYTF	TGTGCCAGCAGCAAGCAACAGGGGCAGGATGGCTACACCTTC
TRBD2	TRBJ2-1	TRBV7-2	.	CASSRTSGKYNEQFF	TGTGCCAGCAGCAGGACTAGCGGGAAGTACAATGAGCAGTTCTTC
TRBD1	TRBJ2-1	TRBV11-2	once	CASSLDWTGSYNEQFF	TGTGCCAGCAGCTTAGATTGGACAGGCTCCTACAATGAGCAGTTCTTC
TRBD1	TRBJ1-4	TRBV27	.	CASSFLPGQRDEKLFF	TGTGCCAGCAGTTTCCTCCCGGGACAGCGAGATGAAAAACTGTTTTTT
.	TRBJ1-6	TRBV5-1	.	CASSFGTSSSYNSPLHF	TGCGCCAGCAGCTTCGGGACTTCCAGCTCCTATAATTCACCCCTCCACTTT
TRBD2	TRBJ2-1	TRBV5-4	.	CASSSRLAGVEQFF	TGTGCCAGCAGCTCCAGACTAGCGGGGGTGGAGCAGTTCTTC
.	TRBJ1-4	TRBV19	.	CASSIDRQGGEKLFF	TGTGCCAGTAGTATAGATCGCCAGGGAGGTGAAAAACTGTTTTTT
TRBD1	TRBJ2-3	TRBV5-4	.	CASSSQDRITDTQYF	TGTGCCAGCAGCTCCCAGGACAGGATCACAGATACGCAGTATTTT
.	TRBJ1-4	TRBV6-6	.	CASSRGGSTNEKLFF	TGTGCCAGCAGCCGGGGGGGGAGCACTAATGAAAAACTGTTTTTT
TRBD1	TRBJ1-6	TRBV14	.	CASSHVLKTGDNSPLHF	TGTGCCAGCAGCCACGTCTTAAAGACAGGGGATAATTCACCCCTCCACTTT
.	TRBJ2-5	TRBV5-6	.	CASSLGRLVLPQETQYF	TGTGCCAGCAGCTTGGGGCGGCTAGTCCTACCCCAAGAGACCCAGTACTTC
TRBD1	TRBJ2-6	TRBV4-1	.	CASSQGPYKGTGSGANVLTF	TGCGCCAGCAGCCAAGGTCCTTACAAGGGGACAGGGTCTGGGGCCAACGTCCTGACTTTC
.	TRBJ1-1	TRBV29-1	.	CSASQGGRSTEAFF	TGCAGCGCGAGCCAAGGGGGACGGTCCACTGAAGCTTTCTTT
.	TRBJ1-6	TRBV3-1/TRBV3-2	few	CASTSLTAPLHF	TGTGCCAGCACCTCTCTTACAGCACCCCTCCACTTT
.	TRBJ1-2	TRBV24-1	.	CATSDFRGNGYTF	TGTGCCACCAGTGATTTCAGAGGCAATGGCTACACCTTC
.	TRBJ1-1	TRBV25-1	.	CASSKTGFNTEAFF	TGTGCCAGCAGTAAGACAGGCTTTAACACTGAAGCTTTCTTT